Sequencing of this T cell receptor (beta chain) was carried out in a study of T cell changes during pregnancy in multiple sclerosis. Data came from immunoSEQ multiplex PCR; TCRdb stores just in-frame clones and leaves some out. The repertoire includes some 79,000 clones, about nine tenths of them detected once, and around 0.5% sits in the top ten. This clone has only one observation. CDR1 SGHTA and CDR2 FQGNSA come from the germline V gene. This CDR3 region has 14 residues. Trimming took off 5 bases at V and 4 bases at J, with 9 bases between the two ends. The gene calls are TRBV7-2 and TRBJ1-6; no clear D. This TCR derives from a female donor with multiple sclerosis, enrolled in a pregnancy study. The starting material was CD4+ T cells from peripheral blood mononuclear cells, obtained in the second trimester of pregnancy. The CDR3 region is CASSLGPYNSPLHF. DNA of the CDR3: TGTGCCAGCAGCCTAGGGCCGTATAATTCACCCCTCCACTTT.